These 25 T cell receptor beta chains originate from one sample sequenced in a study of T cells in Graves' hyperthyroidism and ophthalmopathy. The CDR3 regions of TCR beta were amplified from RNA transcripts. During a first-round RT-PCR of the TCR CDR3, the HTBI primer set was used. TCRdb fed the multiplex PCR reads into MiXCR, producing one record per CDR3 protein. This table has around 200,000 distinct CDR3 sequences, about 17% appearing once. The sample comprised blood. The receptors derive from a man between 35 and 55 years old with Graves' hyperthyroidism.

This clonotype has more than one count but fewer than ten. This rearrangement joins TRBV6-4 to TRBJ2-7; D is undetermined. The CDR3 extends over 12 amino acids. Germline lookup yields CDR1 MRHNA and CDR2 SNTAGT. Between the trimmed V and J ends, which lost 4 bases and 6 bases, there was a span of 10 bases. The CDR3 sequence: CASSANSGEQYF. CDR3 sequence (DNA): TGTGCCAGCAGTGCCAATAGTGGCGAGCAGTACTTC.

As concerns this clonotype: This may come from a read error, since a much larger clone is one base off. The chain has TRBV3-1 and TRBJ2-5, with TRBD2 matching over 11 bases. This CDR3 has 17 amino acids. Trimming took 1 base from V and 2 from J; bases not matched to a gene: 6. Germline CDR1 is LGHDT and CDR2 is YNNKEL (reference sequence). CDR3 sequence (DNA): TGTGCCAGCAGCCAAGGAACTAGCGGGGGCAGACAAGAGACCCAGTACTTC. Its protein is CASSQGTSGGRQETQYF.

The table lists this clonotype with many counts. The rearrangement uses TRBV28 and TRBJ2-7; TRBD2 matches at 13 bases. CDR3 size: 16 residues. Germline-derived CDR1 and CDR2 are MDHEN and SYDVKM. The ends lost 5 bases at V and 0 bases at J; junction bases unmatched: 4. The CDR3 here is CASSPGLAGASYEQYF. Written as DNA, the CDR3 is TGTGCCAGCAGTCCCGGACTAGCGGGGGCCTCCTACGAGCAGTACTTC.

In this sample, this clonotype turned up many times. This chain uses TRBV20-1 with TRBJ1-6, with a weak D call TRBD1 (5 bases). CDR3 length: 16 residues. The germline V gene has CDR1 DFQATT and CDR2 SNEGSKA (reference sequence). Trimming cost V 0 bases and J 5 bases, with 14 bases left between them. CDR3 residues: CSARDHRGVDNSPLHF. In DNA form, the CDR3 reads TGCAGTGCTAGAGATCATCGGGGGGTGGATAATTCACCCCTCCACTTT.

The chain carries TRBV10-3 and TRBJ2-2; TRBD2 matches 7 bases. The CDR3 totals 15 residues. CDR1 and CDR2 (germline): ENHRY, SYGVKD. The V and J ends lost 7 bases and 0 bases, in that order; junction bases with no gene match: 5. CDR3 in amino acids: CAIKPSGTNTGELFF. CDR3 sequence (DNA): TGTGCCATCAAACCTAGCGGTACGAACACCGGGGAGCTGTTTTTT.

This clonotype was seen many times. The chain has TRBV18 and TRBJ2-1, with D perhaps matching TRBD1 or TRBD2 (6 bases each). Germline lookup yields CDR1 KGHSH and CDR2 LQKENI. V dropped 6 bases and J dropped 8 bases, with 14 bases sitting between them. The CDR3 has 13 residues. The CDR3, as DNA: TGTGCCAGCTCGCCGAGGGGGGTGCATGAGCAGTTCTTC. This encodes CASSPRGVHEQFF.

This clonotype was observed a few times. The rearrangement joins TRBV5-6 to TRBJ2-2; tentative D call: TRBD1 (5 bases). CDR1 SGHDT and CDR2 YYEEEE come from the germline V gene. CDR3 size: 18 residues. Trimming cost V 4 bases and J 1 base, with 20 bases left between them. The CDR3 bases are TGTGCCAGCAGCCTGGAACAACCTGGGCAGGGGAACACCGGGGAGCTGTTTTTT. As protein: CASSLEQPGQGNTGELFF.

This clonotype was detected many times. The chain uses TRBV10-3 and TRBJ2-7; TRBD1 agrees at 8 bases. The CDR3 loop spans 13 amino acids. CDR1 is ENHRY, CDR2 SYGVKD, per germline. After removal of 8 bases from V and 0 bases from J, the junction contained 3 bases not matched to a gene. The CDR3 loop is CAIRDRSSYEQYF. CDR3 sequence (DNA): TGTGCCATCCGGGACAGGTCCTCCTACGAGCAGTACTTC.

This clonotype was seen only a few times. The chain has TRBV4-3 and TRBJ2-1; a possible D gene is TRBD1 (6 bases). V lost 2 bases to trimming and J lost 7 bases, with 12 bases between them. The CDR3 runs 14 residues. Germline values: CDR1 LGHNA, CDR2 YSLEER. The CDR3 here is CASSQPLDSNEQFF. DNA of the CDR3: TGCGCCAGCAGCCAACCCTTGGACAGTAATGAGCAGTTCTTC.

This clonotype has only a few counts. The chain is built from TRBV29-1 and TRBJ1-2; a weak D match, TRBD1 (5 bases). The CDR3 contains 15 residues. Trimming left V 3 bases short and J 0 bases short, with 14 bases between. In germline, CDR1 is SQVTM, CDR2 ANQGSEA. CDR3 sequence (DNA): TGCAGCGTTGAGGGAACGACAGAGACTAACTATGGCTACACCTTC. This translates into CSVEGTTETNYGYTF.

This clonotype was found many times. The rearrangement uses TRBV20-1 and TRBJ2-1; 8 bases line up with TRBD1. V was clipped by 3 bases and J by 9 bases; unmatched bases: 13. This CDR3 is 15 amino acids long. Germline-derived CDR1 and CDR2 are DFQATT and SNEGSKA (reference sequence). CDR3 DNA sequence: TGCAGTGCTAGGCCAGGGGGCGCAAAGTGGCCTGAGCAGTTCTTC. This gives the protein CSARPGGAKWPEQFF.

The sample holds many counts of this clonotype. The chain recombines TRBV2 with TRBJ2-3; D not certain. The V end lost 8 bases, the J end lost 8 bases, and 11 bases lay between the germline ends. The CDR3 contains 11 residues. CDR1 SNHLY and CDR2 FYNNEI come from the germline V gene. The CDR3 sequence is CASGFLGTQYF. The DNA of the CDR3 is TGTGCCAGCGGCTTCTTGGGTACGCAGTATTTT. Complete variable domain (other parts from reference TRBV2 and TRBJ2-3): EPEVTQTPSHQVTQMGQEVILRCVPISNHLYFYWYRQILGQKVEFLVSFYNNEISEKSEIFDDQFSVERPDGSNFTLKIRSTKLEDSAMYFCASGFLGTQYFGPGTRLTVL.

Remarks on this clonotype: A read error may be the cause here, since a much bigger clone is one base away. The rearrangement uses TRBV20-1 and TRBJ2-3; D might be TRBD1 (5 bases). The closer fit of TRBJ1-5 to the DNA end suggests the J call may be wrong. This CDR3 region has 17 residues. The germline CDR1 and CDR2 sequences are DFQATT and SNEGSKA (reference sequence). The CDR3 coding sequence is TGCAGTGCTGAAGGGATTAGCGGGGGTACCGCCCAAGATACGCAGCATTTT. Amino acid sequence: CSAEGISGGTAQDTQHF.

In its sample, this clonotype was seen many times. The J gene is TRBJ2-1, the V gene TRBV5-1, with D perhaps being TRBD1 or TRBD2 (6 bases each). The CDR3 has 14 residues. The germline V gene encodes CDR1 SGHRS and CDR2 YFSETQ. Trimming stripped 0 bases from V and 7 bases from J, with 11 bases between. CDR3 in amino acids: CASSLVGGLNEQFF. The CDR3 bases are TGCGCCAGCAGCTTGGTCGGGGGCCTAAATGAGCAGTTCTTC.

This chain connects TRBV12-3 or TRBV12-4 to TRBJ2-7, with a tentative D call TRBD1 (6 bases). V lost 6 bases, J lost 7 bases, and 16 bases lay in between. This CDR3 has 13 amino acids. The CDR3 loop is CASSPQGWWEQYF. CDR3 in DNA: TGTGCCAGCAGCCCACAGGGTTGGTGGGAGCAGTACTTC.

CDR3 bases: TGTGCCAGCAGTTATACCATATCCAAAAACATTCAGTACTTC. Its protein product is CASSYTISKNIQYF. The chain uses TRBV6-5 and TRBJ2-4, with D uncertain. Germline V CDR1 and CDR2: MNHEY, SVGAGI. This CDR3 region has 14 residues. Between the trimmed V and J ends, which lost 3 bases and 2 bases, there was a span of 8 bases.

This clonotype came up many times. The CDR3 region is CASSLTGGEDTQYF. CDR3 nucleotides: TGCGCCAGCAGCTTGACAGGGGGCGAAGATACGCAGTATTTT. V gene TRBV5-1 combines with J gene TRBJ2-3, with 9 positions matching TRBD1. Germline V gene lookup returns CDR1 SGHRS and CDR2 YFSETQ. The J segment lost 5 bases and the V segment lost 1 base, leaving 2 bases of the junction unmatched. This CDR3 is 14 amino acids long.

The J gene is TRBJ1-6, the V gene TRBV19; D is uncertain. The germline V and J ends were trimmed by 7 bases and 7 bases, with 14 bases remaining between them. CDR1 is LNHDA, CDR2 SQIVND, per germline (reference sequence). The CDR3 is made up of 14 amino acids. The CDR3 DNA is TGTGCCAGTAAAGGTTTTGATTTGAATTCACCCCTCCACTTT. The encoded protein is CASKGFDLNSPLHF.

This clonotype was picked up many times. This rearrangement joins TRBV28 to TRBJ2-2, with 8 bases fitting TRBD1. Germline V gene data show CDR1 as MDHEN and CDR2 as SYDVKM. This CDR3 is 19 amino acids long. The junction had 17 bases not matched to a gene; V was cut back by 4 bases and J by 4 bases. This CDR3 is CASSSTLVGRGRPTGELFF. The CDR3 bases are TGTGCCAGCAGTTCCACATTGGTCGGCAGGGGGCGCCCCACCGGGGAGCTGTTTTTT.

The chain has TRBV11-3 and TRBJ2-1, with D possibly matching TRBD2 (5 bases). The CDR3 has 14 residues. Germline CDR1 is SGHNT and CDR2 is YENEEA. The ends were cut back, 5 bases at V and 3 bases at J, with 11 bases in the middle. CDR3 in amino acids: CASSEAAGYNEQFF. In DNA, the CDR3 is TGTGCCAGCAGCGAAGCGGCTGGCTACAATGAGCAGTTCTTC.

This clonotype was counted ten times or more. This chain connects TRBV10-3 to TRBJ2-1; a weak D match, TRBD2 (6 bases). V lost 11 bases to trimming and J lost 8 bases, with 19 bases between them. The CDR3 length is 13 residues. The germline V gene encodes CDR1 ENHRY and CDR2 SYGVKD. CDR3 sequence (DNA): TGTGCCCTCCGGGGTGGGGGGATCGATGAGCAGTTCTTC. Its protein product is CALRGGGIDEQFF.

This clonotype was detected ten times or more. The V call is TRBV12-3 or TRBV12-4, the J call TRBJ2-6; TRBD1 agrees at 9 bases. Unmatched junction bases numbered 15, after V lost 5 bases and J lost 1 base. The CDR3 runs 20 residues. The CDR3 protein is CASSLSGTGFTGSGANVLTF. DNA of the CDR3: TGTGCCAGCAGTCTCTCCGGGACAGGGTTTACGGGATCTGGGGCCAACGTCCTGACTTTC.

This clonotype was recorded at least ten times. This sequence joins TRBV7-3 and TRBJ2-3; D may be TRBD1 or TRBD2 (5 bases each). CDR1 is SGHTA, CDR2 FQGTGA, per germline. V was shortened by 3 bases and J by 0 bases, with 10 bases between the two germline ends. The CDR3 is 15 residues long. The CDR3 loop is CASSLTGHSTDTQYF. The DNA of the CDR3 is TGTGCCAGCAGCTTGACGGGGCATAGCACAGATACGCAGTATTTT.

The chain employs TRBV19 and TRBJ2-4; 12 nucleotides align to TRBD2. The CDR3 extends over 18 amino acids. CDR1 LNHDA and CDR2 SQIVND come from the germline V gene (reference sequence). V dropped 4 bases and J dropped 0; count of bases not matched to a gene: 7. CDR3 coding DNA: TGTGCCAGTAGTACCGGACTAGCGGGGTCGGGAGCCAAAAACATTCAGTACTTC. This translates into CASSTGLAGSGAKNIQYF.

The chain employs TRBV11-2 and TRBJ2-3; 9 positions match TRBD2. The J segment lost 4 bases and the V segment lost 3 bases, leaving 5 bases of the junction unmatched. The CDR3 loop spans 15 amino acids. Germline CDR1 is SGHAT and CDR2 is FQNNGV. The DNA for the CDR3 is TGTGCCAGCAGCTTGGGGGCGGGGGGGCCAGATACGCAGTATTTT. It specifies CASSLGAGGPDTQYF.